Following are 8 T cell receptor beta chains from one sample sequenced in a study of OX40 agonist ivuxolimab in advanced cancers. Generated by immunoSEQ multiplex PCR, the TCRdb table keeps only in-frame clones and is missing some. The sample records approximately 90,000 clones, around 88% being singletons. This sample comprised CD4+ or CD8+ T cells sorted from blood, obtained in a trial of the OX40 agonist ivuxolimab. Receptors were obtained from an adult with an advanced solid tumor such as melanoma, head and neck, liver or kidney cancer.

The chain uses TRBV5-1 and TRBJ2-4; weak D call: TRBD2 (6 bases). The ends were cut back, 0 bases at V and 5 bases at J, with 6 bases in the middle. The CDR3 is made up of 13 amino acids. Germline CDR1 and CDR2: SGHRS and YFSETQ. The CDR3 DNA is TGCGCCAGCAGCTTGGGCGGGGAAAACATTCAGTACTTC. This gives the protein CASSLGGENIQYF.

The chain has TRBV7-3 and TRBJ2-3; D might be TRBD1 (6 bases). This CDR3 contains 13 residues. The ends were cut back, 3 bases at V and 6 bases at J, with 10 bases in the middle. Germline assignment: CDR1 SGHTA and CDR2 FQGTGA. CDR3 protein: CASSFQGMDTQYF. The CDR3 DNA is TGTGCCAGCAGCTTTCAGGGGATGGATACGCAGTATTTT.

This rearrangement joins TRBV5-5 to TRBJ2-5; a possible D gene is TRBD2 (5 bases). This CDR3 contains 14 residues. Germline CDR1 is SGHKS and CDR2 is YYEKEE (reference sequence). V was clipped by 0 bases and J by 1 base, with 7 bases between them. DNA of the CDR3: TGTGCCAGCAGCTTGGTGCGGGCCCAAGAGACCCAGTACTTC. It encodes CASSLVRAQETQYF. The full variable domain, with the rest looked up from reference TRBV5-5 and TRBJ2-5, is DAGVTQSPTHLIKTRGQQVTLRCSPISGHKSVSWYQQVLGQGPQFIFQYYEKEERGRGNFPDRFSARQFPNYSSELNVNALLLGDSALYLCASSLVRAQETQYFGPGTRLLVL.

The chain links TRBV18 to TRBJ2-3, with a possible D match to TRBD1 (5 bases). V shed 3 bases and J shed 6 bases, with 16 bases lying between them. CDR3 length: 15 residues. Germline V gene lookup returns CDR1 KGHSH and CDR2 LQKENI. Here the CDR3 DNA reads TGTGCCAGCTCACCGTCACAGGTCCCAGGGGATACGCAGTATTTT. Translation: CASSPSQVPGDTQYF.

This clone is a singleton in its sample. This chain links TRBV9 with TRBJ1-3, with 8 positions matching TRBD1. The CDR3 has 17 residues. Germline CDR1 is SGDLS and CDR2 is YYNGEE. V lost 3 bases to trimming and J lost 0 bases; unmatched junction nucleotides: 8. DNA for the CDR3: TGTGCCAGCAGCGCTTCGGGACAGGCCAGCTCTGGAAACACCATATATTTT. This gives the protein CASSASGQASSGNTIYF.

This chain connects TRBV19 to TRBJ1-2, with 9 bases that match TRBD1. CDR1 is LNHDA and CDR2 is SQIVND in the germline V gene (reference sequence). V shed 3 bases, J shed 5 bases, and the junction held 10 bases outside the gene matches. The CDR3 has 16 residues. This CDR3 is CASSIDRDRDLYGYTF. CDR3 coding DNA: TGTGCCAGTAGTATCGACCGGGACAGGGACCTATATGGCTACACCTTC. The full variable domain, its missing parts supplied by reference TRBV19 and TRBJ1-2, is DGGITQSPKYLFRKEGQNVTLSCEQNLNHDAMYWYRQDPGQGLRLIYYSQIVNDFQKGDIAEGYSVSREKKESFPLTVTSAQKNPTAFYLCASSIDRDRDLYGYTFGSGTRLTVV.

This chain uses TRBV7-9 with TRBJ1-3, with D possibly matching TRBD1 (5 bases). V was clipped by 3 bases and J by 6 bases, with 9 bases between them. Germline V gene sequence: CDR1 SEHNR, CDR2 FQNEAQ (reference sequence). The CDR3 has 13 amino acids. CDR3 DNA: TGTGCCAGCAGCTTGGGACGATCAAACACCATATATTTT. Translating gives CASSLGRSNTIYF.

The rearrangement links TRBV6-1 to TRBJ2-7; 7 bases fit TRBD2. This CDR3 comprises 15 residues. Germline V gene data show CDR1 as MNHNS and CDR2 as SASEGT. The V segment lost 0 bases and the J segment 6 bases; nucleotides outside the gene matches: 8. In DNA, the CDR3 is TGTGCCAGCAGTGAAGCTAATAGGGGAGGGCCCGAGCAGTACTTC. Translating it yields CASSEANRGGPEQYF.